The 8 T cell receptor beta chains presented below share a single source sample, sequenced in a study of ipilimumab plus nivolumab after autologous stem cell transplantation. The data were produced by immunoSEQ multiplex PCR, yet TCRdb's version contains in-frame clones alone and is incomplete. The sample records roughly 86,000 clones, under 85% being singletons. Sequences were derived from PBMCs, sampled in a trial of ipilimumab plus nivolumab as post-transplant consolidation. These receptor sequences come from a male donor with diffuse large B-cell lymphoma.

This chain links TRBV2 with TRBJ2-7, with no clear D. The length of the CDR3 is 14 residues. Trimming left V 4 bases short and J 1 base short, with 11 bases between. Germline V lookup: CDR1 SNHLY, CDR2 FYNNEI. As DNA, the CDR3 is TGTGCCAGCAGTGGTAACTTTGATTCCTACGAGCAGTACTTC. Translated, it gives CASSGNFDSYEQYF. Filled out from reference TRBV2 and TRBJ2-7, the complete variable domain reads EPEVTQTPSHQVTQMGQEVILRCVPISNHLYFYWYRQILGQKVEFLVSFYNNEISEKSEIFDDQFSVERPDGSNFTLKIRSTKLEDSAMYFCASSGNFDSYEQYFGPGTRLTVT.

This chain connects TRBV5-1 to TRBJ2-1; D is possibly TRBD1 or TRBD2 (5 bases each). Trimming removed 3 bases from V and 7 bases from J, with 14 bases in between. The V gene's germline CDR1 is SGHRS and CDR2 YFSETQ. CDR3 length equals 14 residues. CDR3 DNA: TGCGCCAGCAGCTCCGGGGCGGCGTTGAATGAGCAGTTCTTC. It translates to CASSSGAALNEQFF.

The rearrangement joins TRBV7-9 to TRBJ2-1; D uncertain. Per germline, CDR1 SEHNR and CDR2 FQNEAQ (reference sequence). The CDR3 sequence is 15 residues long. Trimming left V 3 bases short and J 6 bases short, with 15 bases between. CDR3: CASSLILGTPNEQFF. DNA for the CDR3: TGTGCCAGCAGCTTGATCCTAGGTACTCCCAATGAGCAGTTCTTC.

The chain couples TRBV14 to TRBJ1-2; D is unclear. V was pared by 2 bases and J by 0 bases, with 10 bases between. The V gene's germline CDR1 is SGHDN and CDR2 FVKESK. CDR3 length: 15 residues. This CDR3 reads CASSQLTSTNYGYTF. In nucleotides, the CDR3 is TGTGCCAGCAGCCAACTCACCTCGACTAACTATGGCTACACCTTC.

This clone was observed once. The rearrangement joins TRBV5-1 to TRBJ2-3, with D possibly matching TRBD2 (6 bases). CDR3 length: 14 amino acids. Per germline, CDR1 SGHRS and CDR2 YFSETQ. The germline V and J ends were trimmed by 4 bases and 9 bases, with 18 bases remaining between them. The DNA of the CDR3 is TGCGCCAGCAGCACCGCGGCCTGGAGGGACACGCAGTATTTT. Protein sequence: CASSTAAWRDTQYF.

The V call is TRBV2, the J call TRBJ2-4; 7 nucleotides match TRBD1. Germline CDR1 SNHLY, CDR2 FYNNEI. Trimming cost V 4 bases and J 10 bases; bases outside gene matches: 13. This CDR3 contains 15 residues. CDR3 sequence: CASSATGAGEEIQYF. The CDR3 DNA sequence: TGTGCCAGCAGTGCTACAGGGGCCGGGGAAGAAATTCAGTACTTC.

J is TRBJ2-1 and V is TRBV12-5; 10 bases match TRBD1. V lost 5 bases to trimming and J lost 4 bases; unmatched junction nucleotides: 5. Germline values: CDR1 LGHNT, CDR2 FRNRAP. The CDR3 is 15 residues long. The CDR3 is CASGPPGQGYNEQFF. The CDR3 bases are TGTGCTAGTGGTCCGCCGGGACAGGGGTACAATGAGCAGTTCTTC.

V gene TRBV18 combines with J gene TRBJ1-1, with 7 bases fitting TRBD1. CDR1 and CDR2 (germline): KGHSH, LQKENI. V shed 0 bases, J shed 0 bases, and the junction held 1 base outside the gene matches. The CDR3 consists of 15 residues. This chain's CDR3 is CASSPPGQLNTEAFF. The CDR3, as DNA: TGTGCCAGCTCACCACCGGGACAGCTGAACACTGAAGCTTTCTTT.